This TCR beta chain was identified during a study of a mutant IDH1 vaccine in newly diagnosed glioma. On the study more broadly: Sex distribution of treated patients was around 62% male and 37.5% female; mean age was around 40 years. Patients arrived already treated with radiotherapy, temozolomide, or both, most having had both. General study results and limits: Most patients, around 94%, showed vaccine-induced immune responses.

Time point given: baseline, week 1 (first vaccination visit). Treatment in this sample: pre-vaccination baseline after standard-of-care therapy. Donor tumors were new WHO grade 3 or 4 IDH1-mutant, ATRX-lost astrocytomas. In regard to this clone: Its specificity is not known.

Germline-derived CDR1 and CDR2 are DFQATT and SNEGSKA (reference sequence). The CDR3 loop spans 10 amino acids. Unmatched junction bases numbered 2, after V lost 6 bases and J lost 8 bases. Here immunoSEQ multiplex PCR was the method, and the copy in TCRdb shows in-frame clones only, minus some. The repertoire includes 60,000 to 75,000 clones, around four fifths of them detected once, and 4.6% sits in the top ten. The sequence was obtained from a woman between 18 and 29 years old with glioma. Some clones in this sample may be carry-over from other donors' samples. The source material was peripheral blood mononuclear cells (PBMCs), sampled from a glioma patient treated with radiotherapy, temozolomide or both. The chain couples TRBV20-1 to TRBJ1-1; TRBD1 matches at 8 bases. The CDR3 loop reads CSARTGEAFF. CDR3 DNA: TGCAGTGCCCGGACAGGGGAAGCTTTCTTT.